The 32 T cell receptor beta chains given below trace back to one sample, sequenced in a study of shared clonotypes between healthy human individuals. In the naive CD8 group, cells lacked CD45RO and were positively selected for CCR7, so terminally differentiated effector memory CD45RA+ cells were left out. Clones were read by immunoSEQ multiplex PCR, and TCRdb kept only the in-frame ones, dropping some. Altogether 1.5 million to 2.5 million clones are present, about 95% being singletons, with the ten largest covering approximately 1.2%. The sample comprised naive CD8+ T cells sorted from blood. These TCRs come from a man younger than 30 in good health.

Notes on this clone: The same CDR3 is also encoded by other DNA sequences in this sample. DNA of the CDR3: TGCAGCGTTGGCGGGGGCAATCAGCCCCAGCATTTT. Translation gives CSVGGGNQPQHF. The rearrangement links TRBV29-1 to TRBJ1-5; no definite D call. The germline V gene encodes CDR1 SQVTM and CDR2 ANQGSEA. The CDR3 sequence is 12 residues long. V lost 4 bases to trimming and J lost 2 bases, with 6 bases between them.

The chain couples TRBV6-6 to TRBJ2-2; D perhaps matches TRBD1 (5 bases). Per the germline V gene, CDR1 is MNHNY and CDR2 is SVGAGI (reference sequence). Trimming shortened V by 4 bases and J by 4 bases, and 10 bases separated the two germline ends. The length of the CDR3 is 14 residues. The CDR3 nucleotides are TGTGCCAGCAGTTTTTCAGGGATCACCGGGGAGCTGTTTTTT. As protein: CASSFSGITGELFF.

In this sample, this clone turned up once. The chain joins TRBV28 to TRBJ2-5; weak D call: TRBD2 (6 bases). From germline, CDR1 is MDHEN and CDR2 SYDVKM. The V and J ends lost 5 bases and 2 bases respectively, with 18 bases between them. The CDR3 covers 16 residues. CDR3 sequence: CASSPIAGGVQETQYF. Here the CDR3 DNA reads TGTGCCAGCAGTCCCATAGCCGGCGGGGTTCAAGAGACCCAGTACTTC.

The chain links TRBV19 to TRBJ2-2, with TRBD2 identical over 12 bases. Germline-derived CDR1 and CDR2 are LNHDA and SQIVND (reference sequence). Trimming removed 4 bases from V and 1 base from J; junction bases left unmatched: 4. CDR3 length equals 17 residues. Here the CDR3 DNA reads TGTGCCAGTAGTACCGGACTAGCGGGGTTGAACACCGGGGAGCTGTTTTTT. Translation gives CASSTGLAGLNTGELFF.

V usage is TRBV7-6 and J usage is TRBJ2-2; D unresolved. Trimming removed 6 bases at V and 5 bases at J, with 10 bases between. This CDR3 has 13 residues. The germline CDR1 and CDR2 sequences are SGHVS and FNYEAQ. The CDR3 reads CASRFDWTGELFF. The DNA for the CDR3 is TGTGCCAGCAGATTCGATTGGACCGGGGAGCTGTTTTTT.

The J gene is TRBJ1-1, the V gene TRBV7-9; unclear D gene. CDR1 is SEHNR and CDR2 is FQNEAQ in the germline V gene (reference sequence). The V gene lost 5 bases and the J gene lost 1 base, with 14 bases spanning the gap. The CDR3 has 15 residues. This CDR3 is CASSPANRRNTEAFF. CDR3 nucleotide sequence: TGTGCCAGCAGCCCTGCAAATCGGCGGAACACTGAAGCTTTCTTT.

The rearrangement uses TRBV27 and TRBJ1-1; D remains ambiguous. CDR1 and CDR2 from the germline V gene are MNHEY and SMNVEV (reference sequence). The CDR3 is made up of 16 amino acids. V shed 7 bases and J shed 0 bases, with 18 bases lying between them. The CDR3 DNA reads as TGTGCCAGCACCCTAGGCCCGGGTTCCATGAACACTGAAGCTTTCTTT. Protein product: CASTLGPGSMNTEAFF.

The chain employs TRBV23-1 and TRBJ2-7; D perhaps matches TRBD2 (5 bases). TRBV23-1 is sorted into the ORF group, with uncertain function. The CDR3 extends over 15 amino acids. V gave up 2 bases and J gave up 6 bases, with 17 bases separating them. The CDR3 nucleotides read TGCGCCAGCAGTCAACGATGCGGACTGGTGTTCGAGCAGTACTTC. It codes for CASSQRCGLVFEQYF.

The genes are TRBV5-8 and TRBJ1-5; D gene uncertain. From germline, CDR1 is SGHTS and CDR2 YDEGEE. Trimming took off 0 bases at V and 4 bases at J, with 14 bases between the two ends. This CDR3 comprises 16 residues. DNA of the CDR3: TGTGCCAGCAGCTTGGCCTCAGAACACTTTAATCAGCCCCAGCATTTT. Translation gives CASSLASEHFNQPQHF.

The chain has TRBV7-9 and TRBJ2-1, with D unresolved. The CDR3 has 14 residues. Germline CDR1 reads SEHNR; CDR2 reads FQNEAQ (reference sequence). V gave up 1 base and J gave up 3 bases, with 7 bases separating them. CDR3 in DNA: TGTGCCAGCAGCTTAGGCTGGGACTACAATGAGCAGTTCTTC. It is translated as CASSLGWDYNEQFF.

In this sample, this clone turned up a few times. At the DNA level, this CDR3 is encoded by other sequences in the same sample as well. The chain joins TRBV7-9 to TRBJ2-7; D not certain. Germline lookup yields CDR1 SEHNR and CDR2 FQNEAQ (reference sequence). The length of the CDR3 is 12 residues. Trimming took off 4 bases at V and 4 bases at J, with 8 bases between the two ends. The CDR3: CASSSDGYEQYF. The CDR3 coding sequence is TGTGCCAGCAGCTCGGACGGTTACGAGCAGTACTTC. The full variable domain, completed using reference TRBV7-9 and TRBJ2-7, is DTGVSQNPRHKITKRGQNVTFRCDPISEHNRLYWYRQTLGQGPEFLTYFQNEAQLEKSRLLSDRFSAERPKGSFSTLEIQRTEQGDSAMYLCASSSDGYEQYFGPGTRLTVT.

The rearrangement uses TRBV5-1 and TRBJ2-7, with D uncertain. Between the trimmed V and J ends, which lost 2 bases and 3 bases, there was a span of 9 bases. There are 13 residues in the CDR3. The V gene's germline CDR1 is SGHRS and CDR2 YFSETQ. The CDR3 DNA follows: TGCGCCAGCAGCTTCCCGGCCGACTACGAGCAGTACTTC. Its protein product is CASSFPADYEQYF.

The chain employs TRBV4-3 and TRBJ1-2; a possible D gene is TRBD1 (6 bases). Trimming removed 0 bases at V and 8 bases at J, with 16 bases between. Germline CDR1 reads LGHNA; CDR2 reads YSLEER. The CDR3 length is 15 residues. For the CDR3, the DNA is TGCGCCAGCAGCCAAGATCTCACCCGACAGGACGGCTACACCTTC. This sequence encodes CASSQDLTRQDGYTF.

This chain joins TRBV4-1 and TRBJ1-1; 8 bases match TRBD1. Germline CDR1 MGHRA, CDR2 YSYEKL. V trimming: 5 bases; J trimming: 1 base; junction bases outside the gene matches: 9. The CDR3 has 16 amino acids. The CDR3 region has the DNA TGCGCCAGCAGCTTTCGTCCCGGGACAGGGAACACTGAAGCTTTCTTT. This sequence encodes CASSFRPGTGNTEAFF.

Worth noting for this clone: In the same sample, other DNA sequences code for this CDR3. The chain joins TRBV28 to TRBJ2-7; 9 bases align to TRBD1. Germline V lookup: CDR1 MDHEN, CDR2 SYDVKM. The V gene end was trimmed by 6 bases and the J gene end by 2 bases; junction bases not matched to a gene: 5. This CDR3 region has 14 residues. CDR3 sequence: CASSPGQGPYEQYF. Here the CDR3 DNA reads TGTGCCAGCAGCCCGGGACAGGGCCCCTACGAGCAGTACTTC.

The V and J genes are TRBV7-9 and TRBJ2-7; possibly TRBD1 for D (5 bases). Germline CDR1 SEHNR, CDR2 FQNEAQ (reference sequence). CDR3 length equals 12 residues. Between the trimmed V and J ends, which lost 4 bases and 5 bases, there was a span of 9 bases. As DNA, the CDR3 is TGTGCCAGCAGCTACGACAGAAACGAGCAGTACTTC. Translated, it gives CASSYDRNEQYF.

In nucleotides, the CDR3 is TGTGCCAGCAGCGCCGTATTGGGCAATGAGCAGTTCTTC. This sequence encodes CASSAVLGNEQFF. V and J are TRBV7-3 and TRBJ2-1; D remains unclear. This CDR3 spans 13 amino acids. V was clipped by 5 bases and J by 6 bases, with 11 bases between them. Per the germline V gene, CDR1 is SGHTA and CDR2 is FQGTGA.

Note on this clone: Other DNA sequences in this specimen translate into the identical CDR3. The J gene is TRBJ2-1, the V gene TRBV6-6; TRBD1 aligns across 7 bases. This CDR3 has 15 residues. J lost 0 bases, V lost 6 bases, and 5 bases had no gene match. In germline, CDR1 is MNHNY, CDR2 SVGAGI (reference sequence). The CDR3 DNA sequence: TGTGCCAGCAGCCCGACAGGGAGCTCCTACAATGAGCAGTTCTTC. It is translated as CASSPTGSSYNEQFF.

This rearrangement joins TRBV11-2 to TRBJ2-7; D possibly corresponds to TRBD2 (5 bases). This CDR3 has 14 amino acids. V lost 7 bases and J 9 bases, leaving 22 bases between the germline ends. The germline V gene has CDR1 SGHAT and CDR2 FQNNGV. The CDR3 nucleotides are TGTGCCAGCAACTCCTTCCTGAGGGAGTTTCGGCAGTACTTC. Amino acid sequence: CASNSFLREFRQYF.

This rearrangement joins TRBV15 to TRBJ1-1, with D perhaps TRBD1 (5 bases). Germline CDR1 LNHNV, CDR2 YYDKDF (reference sequence). This CDR3 spans 14 amino acids. V gave up 0 bases and J gave up 5 bases, with 10 bases separating them. The CDR3 DNA sequence: TGTGCCACCAGCAGAGAGAAAGAGGGGACTGAAGCTTTCTTT. Protein: CATSREKEGTEAFF.

The J gene is TRBJ2-7, the V gene TRBV19; no clear D. The CDR3 length is 12 residues. Germline V gene lookup returns CDR1 LNHDA and CDR2 SQIVND (reference sequence). V lost 6 bases and J 3 bases, leaving 9 bases between the germline ends. CDR3 in DNA: TGTGCCAGTAGCGTCCTGGGCTACGAGCAGTACTTC. Its translation: CASSVLGYEQYF.

The V call is TRBV27, the J call TRBJ2-7; 11 bases line up with TRBD1. This CDR3 has 15 residues. Trimming took 3 bases from V and 3 from J; bases not matched to a gene: 4. The germline V gene encodes CDR1 MNHEY and CDR2 SMNVEV (reference sequence). The DNA of the CDR3 is TGTGCCAGCAGTTTGATCGGGACAGGGGGCTACGAGCAGTACTTC. It is translated as CASSLIGTGGYEQYF.

The chain uses TRBV10-3 and TRBJ1-1, with D unclear. CDR1 and CDR2 (germline): ENHRY, SYGVKD. The CDR3 covers 13 residues. The germline V and J ends were trimmed by 0 bases and 7 bases, with 9 bases remaining between them. CDR3 coding DNA: TGTGCCATCAGTGAGTCGATGGCAGTTGAAGCTTTCTTT. Translated: CAISESMAVEAFF.

In the case of this clone: The same CDR3 can be traced to other DNA sequences in this sample. The chain recombines TRBV5-1 with TRBJ2-7; D is uncertain. The CDR3 extends over 14 amino acids. Germline V gene sequence: CDR1 SGHRS, CDR2 YFSETQ. Trimming took off 0 bases at V and 2 bases at J, with 9 bases between the two ends. The chain's CDR3 is CASSLASSTYEQYF. In DNA, the CDR3 is TGCGCCAGCAGCTTGGCGTCCTCTACCTACGAGCAGTACTTC.

This chain joins TRBV6-5 and TRBJ1-1; TRBD1 aligns across 9 bases. The CDR3 spans 14 residues. The germline CDR1 and CDR2 sequences are MNHEY and SVGAGI. Unmatched junction bases numbered 6, after V lost 5 bases and J lost 5 bases. CDR3 DNA sequence: TGTGCCAGCAGTACTGGGACAGGGAGAACTGAAGCTTTCTTT. Translating gives CASSTGTGRTEAFF.

The V gene is TRBV4-3, the J gene TRBJ1-2; the D gene is possibly TRBD1 (5 bases). This CDR3 is 17 amino acids long. V lost 1 base and J 4 bases, leaving 19 bases between the germline ends. Looked up from germline, CDR1 is LGHNA and CDR2 is YSLEER. The CDR3 reads CASSQAQPMSGPYGYTF. CDR3 nucleotides: TGCGCCAGCAGCCAAGCACAACCGATGTCAGGGCCCTATGGCTACACCTTC.

This clone has more than one count but fewer than ten. V and J are TRBV5-6 and TRBJ1-1; D is unclear. V was shortened by 0 bases and J by 0 bases, with 3 bases between the two germline ends. Germline V gives CDR1 SGHDT, CDR2 YYEEEE. The CDR3 consists of 13 residues. CDR3 sequence reads: CASSLDMNTEAFF. CDR3 DNA sequence: TGTGCCAGCAGCTTGGACATGAACACTGAAGCTTTCTTT. Using reference TRBV5-6 and TRBJ1-1 for the parts outside the CDR3, the full variable domain is DAGVTQSPTHLIKTRGQQVTLRCSPKSGHDTVSWYQQALGQGPQFIFQYYEEEERQRGNFPDRFSGHQFPNYSSELNVNALLLGDSALYLCASSLDMNTEAFFGQGTRLTVV.

The chain employs TRBV19 and TRBJ1-5; possibly TRBD1 for D (6 bases). V was cut by 8 bases and J by 2 bases, with 16 bases left in between. The CDR3 is made up of 15 amino acids. Germline CDR1 and CDR2: LNHDA and SQIVND (reference sequence). CDR3 bases: TGTGCCAGTCGATCACAGGGTGGGGGCAATCAGCCCCAGCATTTT. This encodes CASRSQGGGNQPQHF. Full variable domain (outside the CDR3, taken from reference TRBV19 and TRBJ1-5): DGGITQSPKYLFRKEGQNVTLSCEQNLNHDAMYWYRQDPGQGLRLIYYSQIVNDFQKGDIAEGYSVSREKKESFPLTVTSAQKNPTAFYLCASRSQGGGNQPQHFGDGTRLSIL.

The DNA for the CDR3 is TGTGCCAGCAGCTTGAGGTACACTGAAGCTTTCTTT. As protein: CASSLRYTEAFF. The chain carries TRBV5-5 and TRBJ1-1; D not resolved. Trimming stripped 1 base from V and 3 bases from J, with 4 bases between. Germline lookup yields CDR1 SGHKS and CDR2 YYEKEE (reference sequence). The CDR3 is 12 residues long.

This sequence joins TRBV5-6 and TRBJ2-5; 9 bases map to TRBD2. CDR1 and CDR2 from the germline V gene are SGHDT and YYEEEE. V gave up 4 bases and J gave up 5 bases; unmatched junction bases: 9. The CDR3 loop spans 15 amino acids. The CDR3 protein is CASSPDSGSWETQYF. The CDR3 nucleotides are TGTGCCAGCAGCCCTGATAGCGGGAGCTGGGAGACCCAGTACTTC. Full variable domain (missing parts from reference TRBV5-6 and TRBJ2-5): DAGVTQSPTHLIKTRGQQVTLRCSPKSGHDTVSWYQQALGQGPQFIFQYYEEEERQRGNFPDRFSGHQFPNYSSELNVNALLLGDSALYLCASSPDSGSWETQYFGPGTRLLVL.

This chain's CDR3 is CASSYSSQWNTEAFF. CDR3 nucleotide sequence: TGTGCCAGCAGTTACTCGTCCCAGTGGAACACTGAAGCTTTCTTT. This chain uses TRBV6-5 with TRBJ1-1; D gene uncertain. This CDR3 is 15 amino acids long. The V end was cut by 0 bases, the J end by 1 base, with 9 bases between. CDR1 MNHEY and CDR2 SVGAGI come from the germline V gene.

This clone was recorded once. The rearrangement uses TRBV19 and TRBJ1-4; D unresolved. The CDR3 consists of 14 residues. Germline V gene data show CDR1 as LNHDA and CDR2 as SQIVND (reference sequence). V lost 4 bases and J 0 bases, leaving 6 bases between the germline ends. The CDR3 sequence is CASSKRATNEKLFF. The CDR3 region has the DNA TGTGCCAGTAGTAAAAGGGCAACTAATGAAAAACTGTTTTTT.